This entry lists 27 T cell receptor beta chains sequenced from one sample in a study of radiation and T cells in renal cell carcinoma. The protocol was immunoSEQ multiplex PCR, while the TCRdb copy is restricted to in-frame clones and leaves out a portion. The data contain some 80,000 clones, 75% to 90% of them singletons. Time point defined: blood 4 weeks post-SBRT, at nephrectomy. Treatment specified: 15 Gy SBRT to primary tumor, nephrectomy 4 weeks later. The sequencing used blood, collected from a patient whose treatment included radiotherapy and nephrectomy. These receptors all come from a woman aged 60-70 years with renal cell carcinoma.

The V gene is TRBV15, the J gene TRBJ2-3, with D perhaps matching TRBD2 (6 bases). Trimming left V 3 bases short and J 4 bases short, with 11 bases between. Germline V lookup: CDR1 LNHNV, CDR2 YYDKDF (reference sequence). CDR3 size: 14 residues. The CDR3 reads CATSRGRGADTQYF. The CDR3 nucleotides read TGTGCCACCAGCAGGGGGCGGGGCGCAGATACGCAGTATTTT.

The chain employs TRBV28 and TRBJ1-3; TRBD1 matches 7 bases. The CDR3 has 14 residues. Germline V gene sequence: CDR1 MDHEN, CDR2 SYDVKM. Trimming at V came to 5 bases and at J to 4 bases, leaving 5 bases not matched to a gene. CDR3 DNA: TGTGCCAGCAGTGTACAGGGGTCCGGAAACACCATATATTTT. It translates to CASSVQGSGNTIYF. Filled out from reference TRBV28 and TRBJ1-3, the complete variable domain reads DVKVTQSSRYLVKRTGEKVFLECVQDMDHENMFWYRQDPGLGLRLIYFSYDVKMKEKGDIPEGYSVSREKKERFSLILESASTNQTSMYLCASSVQGSGNTIYFGEGSWLTVV.

This sequence joins TRBV7-9 and TRBJ2-3; the D gene is possibly TRBD2 (6 bases). The V end lost 3 bases, the J end lost 9 bases, and 16 bases lay between the germline ends. Germline V gene data show CDR1 as SEHNR and CDR2 as FQNEAQ (reference sequence). This CDR3 spans 14 amino acids. CDR3 amino acids: CASSLISGRETQYF. Here the CDR3 DNA reads TGTGCCAGCAGCTTGATATCCGGGAGAGAAACGCAGTATTTT.

The chain uses TRBV27 and TRBJ2-5, with 12 bases that match TRBD1. V was pared by 2 bases and J by 4 bases, with 8 bases of the junction left unmatched. The length of the CDR3 is 17 residues. In germline, CDR1 is MNHEY, CDR2 SMNVEV (reference sequence). The CDR3 spells CASSLHRDRGRVETQYF. The CDR3 nucleotides are TGTGCCAGCAGTTTACACCGGGACAGGGGGCGCGTAGAGACCCAGTACTTC.

The chain employs TRBV20-1 and TRBJ2-1; D is undetermined. The CDR3 is 11 amino acids. V was clipped by 3 bases and J by 7 bases, with 7 bases between them. CDR1 is DFQATT and CDR2 is SNEGSKA in the germline V gene (reference sequence). The CDR3, as DNA: TGCAGTGCTAGTAAGGAAAATGAGCAGTTCTTC. It is translated as CSASKENEQFF.

The chain employs TRBV7-6 and TRBJ1-3; D may be TRBD1 (5 bases). V gave up 6 bases and J gave up 0 bases, with 12 bases separating them. Germline-derived CDR1 and CDR2 are SGHVS and FNYEAQ. The CDR3 has 15 residues. The CDR3 DNA is TGTGCCAGCAGTTCAGACAGCCGCTCTGGAAACACCATATATTTT. Residues: CASSSDSRSGNTIYF.

The rearrangement links TRBV4-2 to TRBJ2-1; 9 nucleotides match TRBD1. Unmatched junction bases numbered 8, after V lost 4 bases and J lost 1 base. CDR1 is LGHNA, CDR2 YNFKEQ, per germline. This CDR3 is built from 17 residues. The CDR3 reads CASSRYMGQGSYNEQFF. DNA of the CDR3: TGTGCCAGCAGCCGATATATGGGACAGGGATCCTACAATGAGCAGTTCTTC.

This chain uses TRBV7-3 with TRBJ2-1; TRBD1 matches at 7 bases. The CDR3 is 13 residues long. Trimming at V came to 8 bases and at J to 5 bases, leaving 6 bases not matched to a gene. CDR1 and CDR2 from the germline V gene are SGHTA and FQGTGA. The CDR3 coding sequence is TGTGCCAGCGGAACAGGGGCACACAATGAGCAGTTCTTC. Translation: CASGTGAHNEQFF.

V usage is TRBV5-4 and J usage is TRBJ2-3, with a weak D call TRBD1 (5 bases). The CDR3 totals 15 residues. The V end lost 4 bases, the J end lost 4 bases, and 16 bases lay between the germline ends. Germline assignment: CDR1 SGHNT and CDR2 YYREEE (reference sequence). CDR3 loop: CASSLREGVADTQYF. The CDR3 region has the DNA TGTGCCAGCAGCCTCAGGGAAGGTGTGGCAGATACGCAGTATTTT.

The rearrangement links TRBV19 to TRBJ1-1, with no clear D. Germline CDR1 is LNHDA and CDR2 is SQIVND (reference sequence). The CDR3 totals 16 residues. V was shortened by 3 bases and J by 0 bases, with 14 bases between the two germline ends. The CDR3 DNA follows: TGTGCCAGTAGTATCGGGCAGTCCTCCTTGAACACTGAAGCTTTCTTT. Amino acids: CASSIGQSSLNTEAFF.

This clone was seen once. The J gene is TRBJ2-5, the V gene TRBV29-1; maybe TRBD2 (6 bases). V was cut by 7 bases and J by 5 bases, with 17 bases left in between. CDR3 length equals 13 residues. CDR1 is SQVTM and CDR2 is ANQGSEA in the germline V gene. CDR3 region: CSALSGQGETQYF. Written as DNA, the CDR3 is TGCAGCGCCCTTAGCGGACAAGGGGAGACCCAGTACTTC.

The rearrangement uses TRBV4-1 and TRBJ2-3; 11 bases fit TRBD2. The germline gives CDR1 MGHRA, CDR2 YSYEKL. CDR3 length equals 15 residues. Trimming took 4 bases from V and 6 from J; bases not matched to a gene: 6. DNA of the CDR3: TGCGCCAGCAGCCTTAGCGGGGGGGCCAGGGATACGCAGTATTTT. It encodes CASSLSGGARDTQYF.

V is TRBV18 and J is TRBJ2-1; D ambiguous. CDR3 length: 14 residues. V shed 6 bases and J shed 0 bases, with 9 bases lying between them. The germline V gene has CDR1 KGHSH and CDR2 LQKENI. CDR3 sequence: CASSSVYSYNEQFF. The CDR3 DNA sequence: TGTGCCAGCTCCTCAGTATACTCCTACAATGAGCAGTTCTTC.

The J gene is TRBJ2-1, the V gene TRBV5-1; the D gene is possibly TRBD1 (6 bases). Per the germline V gene, CDR1 is SGHRS and CDR2 is YFSETQ. Trimming removed 1 base at V and 13 bases at J, with 12 bases between. The CDR3 length is 12 residues. CDR3 in amino acids: CASSLKGQLQFF. CDR3 sequence (DNA): TGCGCCAGCAGCTTGAAGGGACAACTCCAGTTCTTC.

This clone was detected many times. The CDR3, as DNA: TGTGCCAGCAGCTTATCGGGGATCACTGAAGCTTTCTTT. Its translation: CASSLSGITEAFF. The rearrangement uses TRBV7-9 and TRBJ1-1, with D unresolved. This CDR3 spans 13 amino acids. The V gene's germline CDR1 is SEHNR and CDR2 FQNEAQ (reference sequence). Trimming removed 2 bases at V and 4 bases at J, with 8 bases between. The full variable domain, rest sourced from reference TRBV7-9 and TRBJ1-1, is DTGVSQNPRHKITKRGQNVTFRCDPISEHNRLYWYRQTLGQGPEFLTYFQNEAQLEKSRLLSDRFSAERPKGSFSTLEIQRTEQGDSAMYLCASSLSGITEAFFGQGTRLTVV.

The genes are TRBV7-8 and TRBJ2-3, with D hard to call. In germline, CDR1 is SGHVS, CDR2 FQNEAQ. This CDR3 is built from 15 residues. The germline V and J ends were trimmed by 3 bases and 3 bases, with 13 bases remaining between them. Here the CDR3 DNA reads TGTGCCAGCAGCTTTGGGGTTCAAGGTACAGATACGCAGTATTTT. Its protein is CASSFGVQGTDTQYF.

The V gene is TRBV6-1, the J gene TRBJ2-1; no firm D call. V dropped 4 bases and J dropped 6 bases, with 7 bases sitting between them. This CDR3 has 12 residues. CDR1 is MNHNS and CDR2 is SASEGT in the germline V gene. CDR3 sequence: CASSVSVNEQFF. The DNA for the CDR3 is TGTGCCAGCAGTGTTTCAGTCAATGAGCAGTTCTTC.

V usage is TRBV9 and J usage is TRBJ2-1, with unresolved D. V lost 4 bases and J lost 5, with 10 bases in between. CDR1 and CDR2 (germline): SGDLS, YYNGEE. The CDR3 spans 13 residues. The DNA for the CDR3 is TGTGCCAGCAGCCCGTGGTCTAACAATGAGCAGTTCTTC. Amino acid sequence: CASSPWSNNEQFF.

The chain combines TRBV14 with TRBJ2-1, with D maybe TRBD2 (5 bases). CDR1 and CDR2 from the germline V gene are SGHDN and FVKESK. The CDR3 runs 18 residues. V was shortened by 2 bases and J by 0 bases, with 17 bases between the two germline ends. CDR3 sequence: CASSQSDLRGLSYNEQFF. For the CDR3, the DNA is TGTGCCAGCAGCCAATCCGACCTACGGGGTCTCTCCTACAATGAGCAGTTCTTC.

This clone occurred a few times. This chain joins TRBV7-6 and TRBJ1-2; D possibly corresponds to TRBD1 (5 bases). CDR3 length: 15 residues. V gave up 2 bases and J gave up 4 bases, with 14 bases separating them. From germline, CDR1 is SGHVS and CDR2 FNYEAQ. DNA of the CDR3: TGTGCCAGCAGCTTACCTTCAGGGATCGGCTATGGCTACACCTTC. This sequence encodes CASSLPSGIGYGYTF.

This clone was recorded once. This chain joins TRBV10-3 and TRBJ2-2, with D perhaps matching TRBD1 or TRBD2 (5 bases each). There are 15 residues in the CDR3. V lost 3 bases, J lost 5 bases, and 13 bases lay in between. CDR1 ENHRY and CDR2 SYGVKD come from the germline V gene. CDR3 sequence: CAISEAGGDTGELFF. The CDR3 region has the DNA TGTGCCATCAGTGAAGCTGGGGGAGATACCGGGGAGCTGTTTTTT.

The DNA for the CDR3 is TGTGCCAGCAGTGTATTAGAGAACACTGAAGCTTTCTTT. This codes for CASSVLENTEAFF. The J gene is TRBJ1-1, the V gene TRBV2, with D hard to call. The V and J ends lost 4 bases and 1 base respectively, with 7 bases between them. This CDR3 contains 13 residues. Per germline, CDR1 SNHLY and CDR2 FYNNEI.

This sequence joins TRBV15 and TRBJ2-5; D remains unclear. CDR3 length: 15 residues. The V gene lost 0 bases and the J gene lost 2 bases, with 10 bases spanning the gap. The germline CDR1 and CDR2 sequences are LNHNV and YYDKDF (reference sequence). The CDR3, as DNA: TGTGCCACCAGCAGAGATCGTCGGCGGCAAGAGACCCAGTACTTC. Protein: CATSRDRRRQETQYF.

The CDR3 protein is CASSRRGGGETQYF. CDR3 DNA: TGTGCCAGCAGCCGAAGAGGGGGAGGAGAGACCCAGTACTTC. The J gene is TRBJ2-5, the V gene TRBV7-2, with D perhaps being TRBD1 or TRBD2 (6 bases each). There are 14 residues in the CDR3. V lost 5 bases to trimming and J lost 4 bases, with 14 bases between them. The V gene's germline CDR1 is SGHTA and CDR2 FQGNSA.

This clone was detected only once. V gene TRBV7-9 combines with J gene TRBJ2-7; D possibly corresponds to TRBD1 (5 bases). Trimming stripped 1 base from V and 0 bases from J, with 10 bases between. Germline CDR1 reads SEHNR; CDR2 reads FQNEAQ (reference sequence). The CDR3 covers 15 residues. CDR3 sequence (DNA): TGTGCCAGCAGCTTAGGTCAGGGAAGCTCCTACGAGCAGTACTTC. Residues: CASSLGQGSSYEQYF.

CDR3 residues: CASSLEVGGEQYF. In DNA, the CDR3 is TGCGCCAGCAGCTTGGAGGTAGGAGGGGAGCAGTACTTC. The rearrangement uses TRBV5-1 and TRBJ2-7, with D tentatively TRBD2 (6 bases). Trimming pared 0 bases from V and 7 bases from J, leaving 11 bases between. The CDR3 runs 13 residues. CDR1 SGHRS and CDR2 YFSETQ come from the germline V gene.

The chain joins TRBV19 to TRBJ2-1, with 8 bases identical to TRBD2. Germline trimming cut 3 bases from V and 0 bases from J; bases unmatched to any gene: 7. This CDR3 has 17 amino acids. Germline V gene sequence: CDR1 LNHDA, CDR2 SQIVND (reference sequence). CDR3 nucleotide sequence: TGTGCCAGTAGTATCCCCTTACTAGCGGACTCCTACAATGAGCAGTTCTTC. Protein: CASSIPLLADSYNEQFF.